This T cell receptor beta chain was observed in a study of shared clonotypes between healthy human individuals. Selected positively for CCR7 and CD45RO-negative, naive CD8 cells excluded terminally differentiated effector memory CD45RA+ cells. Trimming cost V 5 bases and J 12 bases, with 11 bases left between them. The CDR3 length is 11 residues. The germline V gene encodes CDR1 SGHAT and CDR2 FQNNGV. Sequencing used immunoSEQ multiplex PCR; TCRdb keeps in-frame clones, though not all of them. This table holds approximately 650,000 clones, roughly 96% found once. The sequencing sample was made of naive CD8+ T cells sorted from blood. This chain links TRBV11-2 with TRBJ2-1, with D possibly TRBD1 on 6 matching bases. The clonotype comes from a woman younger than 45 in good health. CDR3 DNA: TGTGCCAGCAGCCTAGGGACATTGCAGTTCTTC. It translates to CASSLGTLQFF.